This TCR beta chain was identified during a study of T cell responses to AZD1222 COVID-19 vaccine. With respect to this clone: Its antigen is as yet unknown.

Points from the study as a whole: Spike-specific TCR depth and breadth grew after two AZD1222 doses.

TCRdb's copy holds only in-frame clones and misses some; the assay was immunoSEQ multiplex PCR. Among around 99,000 clones listed, roughly 90% were seen once. CDR3 size: 16 residues. Germline CDR1 and CDR2: MNHNY and SVGAGI (reference sequence). Deletions cut 7 bases from V and 5 bases from J, with 20 bases between. Sequenced here: peripheral blood, sampled on day 0 of AZD1222 vaccination. The gene calls are TRBV6-6 and TRBJ1-4; tentatively, D is TRBD1 (6 bases). This clonotype was sampled from an adult in good health. As DNA, the CDR3 is TGTGCCAGCACCGACCAAATTACAGGGTTCAATGAAAAACTGTTTTTT. It encodes CASTDQITGFNEKLFF.